This T cell receptor beta chain was observed in a study of blood T cell repertoires in COVID-19. Turning to the study itself: Sites in the United States, Italy and Spain provided acute and convalescent COVID-19 samples.

Data came from immunoSEQ multiplex PCR; TCRdb stores just in-frame clones and leaves some out. The data hold some 250,000 clones, with roughly 91% observed a single time. Participant ages covered about 18 to 89 years across about 25 US areas. Donors were grouped by their self-reported clinical history. This clonotype was sampled from a woman in her thirties or forties with acute COVID-19. Sequencing used PBMCs or T cells enriched from blood (not recorded which).

The CDR3 is CASSLEGGGHYYNEQFF. The CDR3 nucleotides read TGTGCCAGCAGCTTAGAAGGGGGGGGACATTATTACAATGAGCAGTTCTTC. The chain has TRBV11-2 and TRBJ2-1; tentative D call: TRBD2 (7 bases). The V end lost 0 bases, the J end lost 4 bases, and 16 bases lay between the germline ends. The CDR3 sequence is 17 residues long. Germline CDR1 SGHAT, CDR2 FQNNGV.